The 4 T cell receptor beta chains given below trace back to one sample, sequenced in a study of blood T cell repertoires in COVID-19 (dated by TCRdb to about 2020). Library method: the immunoSEQ multiplex PCR assay. The table was pulled from immuneACCESS by TCRdb, which kept in-frame rearrangements only. Such tables lose some clones; where checked, under half of the loss comes from unresolved V genes, and the rest has no known cause. In this sample the table shows approximately 260,000 clones, approximately 82% of which occur a single time. Clones ranked in the top ten supply roughly 4.5% of the sample. Sequenced: peripheral blood. Receptor source: a man in his 60s who had recovered from COVID-19.

The rearrangement uses TRBV5-4 and TRBJ1-2, with 8 bases matching TRBD1. The ends lost 3 bases at V and 3 bases at J; junction bases unmatched: 7. The V gene's germline CDR1 is SGHNT and CDR2 YYREEE (reference sequence). The CDR3 runs 15 residues. The CDR3 bases are TGTGCCAGCAGCTCGCGGACAGGGAACGACTATGGCTACACCTTC. Translating gives CASSSRTGNDYGYTF.

The J gene is TRBJ2-2, the V gene TRBV11-2; D might be TRBD2 (6 bases). Trimming removed 1 base at V and 2 bases at J, with 14 bases between. The germline CDR1 and CDR2 sequences are SGHAT and FQNNGV. The CDR3 totals 17 residues. DNA of the CDR3: TGTGCCAGCAGCTTAGTAGGACCCGGGAGAAACACCGGGGAGCTGTTTTTT. Translating it yields CASSLVGPGRNTGELFF. The full variable domain, completed using reference TRBV11-2 and TRBJ2-2, is EAGVAQSPRYKIIEKRQSVAFWCNPISGHATLYWYQQILGQGPKLLIQFQNNGVVDDSQLPKDRFSAERLKGVDSTLKIQPAKLEDSAVYLCASSLVGPGRNTGELFFGEGSRLTVL.

This chain connects TRBV19 to TRBJ2-1; a possible D gene is TRBD2 (5 bases). The V gene's germline CDR1 is LNHDA and CDR2 SQIVND (reference sequence). The CDR3 spans 14 residues. V was clipped by 6 bases and J by 7 bases, with 16 bases between them. Written as DNA, the CDR3 is TGTGCCAGTAGAGTAGAGGGATTGTGGAATGAGCAGTTCTTC. As protein: CASRVEGLWNEQFF.

The chain uses TRBV18 and TRBJ1-5, with 10 bases identical to TRBD1. The germline gives CDR1 KGHSH, CDR2 LQKENI. The CDR3 totals 15 residues. V lost 5 bases to trimming and J lost 2 bases; unmatched junction nucleotides: 3. As DNA, the CDR3 is TGTGCCAGCTCAGAAGGGACAGGGGGCAATCAGCCCCAGCATTTT. This encodes CASSEGTGGNQPQHF.